The sequence of this T cell receptor beta chain was determined in a study of tumor-infiltrating lymphocytes in primary liver carcinoma listed by TCRdb under 2017. Notes on the research overall: Between November 2015 and early 2016, about five patients in China with histopathologically diagnosed primary liver carcinoma had their tumors surgically resected. Of the five patients, three men and two women aged 30 to 69 years, four had hepatocellular carcinoma and one had combined HCC and intrahepatic cholangiocarcinoma. The five patients had tumors of stage T1-T3 N0M0, with maximum diameters ranging from about 4.2 to 10 cm. Samples yielded roughly 3.5 to 8 million productive TCRbeta reads; read depth did not differ significantly between tissue types. TCRbeta repertoire sequencing, expression microarrays and whole-exome sequencing were combined in the study across five regions of each liver tumor, with adjacent normal tissue and blood also included. TCRbeta repertoire sequencing covered about 35 specimens from 5 patients: 25 or so tumor regions, 5 adjacent noncancerous liver tissues and 5 peripheral blood samples. High reproducibility was observed for the technical replicate repertoires, with mean shared-clone rates about 0.89 and correlation coefficients above 0.95.

Blood RNA was extracted from unsorted whole blood with TRIzol reagent; germline DNA came from the DNeasy Blood & Tissue kit. At the time of sampling, the patients were treatment-naive and had chronic HBV infection. Before surgery, about 4 milliliters of peripheral blood were collected into K2EDTA tubes. In regard to this clonotype: The antigen this receptor binds is unknown. The conserved phenylalanine or tryptophan is not found at the CDR3 terminus, so this likely reflects a read error.

Sequences SGHAT (CDR1) and FQDESV (CDR2) are obtained from the germline V gene (reference sequence). The CDR3 spans 16 residues, counting both ends. The only DNA kept is the CDR3, 48 bases in frame from the first base. Starting from 450 to 500 ng total RNA, TCRbeta-specific cDNA was produced by reverse transcription with a constant-region primer and ProtoScript II reverse transcriptase. TCRbeta libraries were built with three nested multiplex PCR rounds, a slightly modified ARM-PCR procedure. Multiplex TRBV1-TRBV30 forward primers and a Cbeta reverse primer were used in the first two PCR rounds, each of which was run for approximately 9 cycles. A final 25-cycle PCR with Deep VentR polymerase added sample barcodes and Illumina adapters. Before sequencing, amplicons of 200-500 bp were gel-purified using a QIAquick gel extraction kit. The TCRbeta amplicons were sequenced with 250-bp paired-end reads on an Illumina HiSeq 2500. The study's processing was this. To recover full CDR3 sequences, reads were quality-trimmed using Trimmomatic v0.33 and paired reads were then merged using FLASH v1.2.11. V, D and J germline segments were assigned to the rearranged TCRbeta sequences by MiGEC v1.2.1b. Clonotype statistics and Shannon-Wiener diversity indices were calculated with VDJtools v1.0.0. Except for diversity analysis, only each sample's 250 most abundant clonotypes were used in subsequent analyses to reduce sampling bias. TCRdb handled the public reads itself, with Q25 trimming in fastp and clone calling in MiXCR, and kept productive beta chains. CDR3 protein sequences are deduplicated, and each keeps its most common genes and DNA. It is TCRdb's table, rather than the study itself, that gives the V and J calls and clone size. The sample contains just over 300,000 distinct CDR3 sequences, roughly 60% of them found a single time. The biggest ten clones account for approximately 17% of the sample.

Results and caveats for the whole study, not just this receptor: The top 250 clones made up a significantly larger repertoire fraction in tumors than in blood (p = 0.039). The study included only a few patients, and the authors note findings should be validated in a larger study. Because sequencing covered only the TCR beta chain and unpaired alpha chains were not captured, true repertoire diversity is likely underestimated. Bulk unsorted samples precluded comparing CD4+ and CD8+ T cell repertoires. Consistent with antigen-driven expansion, pairs of tumor regions showed higher repertoire overlap (mean roughly 36%) than either tumor-adjacent pairs (approximately 17%) or tumor-blood pairs (roughly 15%).

The receptor chain draws on TRBV11-1 and TRBJ2-1; the D gene cannot be resolved beyond TRBD1 or TRBD2, each matching 6 bases. The source is a woman in her twenties or thirties with primary liver carcinoma and hepatitis B virus infection. What was sequenced was peripheral blood. In nucleotide form, the sequence is TGTGCCGGCAGCGGGCTGACAGGAACCCTAGGGAATGAGCAGTTCTAC. Translated, this gives CAGSGLTGTLGNEQFY.